This TCR beta chain is from a study of cytomegalovirus exposure and HLA in healthy donors. General observations from the study: TCR association rates varied by HLA locus in a later analysis, with DRB1 highest and HLA-C lowest. Reported performance of the classifier showed diagnosis of cytomegalovirus status with high specificity and sensitivity. Per a later analysis, about 17,000 TCR beta sequences showed association with HLA alleles at 0.05 false discovery rate.

The PCR used 60 Vbeta and 13 Jbeta primers. The repertoire was sequenced with immunoSEQ multiplex PCR; TCRdb's copy has only in-frame clones and lacks some. This sample has approximately 160,000 clones, with roughly 79% found just once. Trimming removed 2 bases from V and 0 bases from J, with 11 bases in between. The CDR3 covers 15 residues. Germline V gene lookup returns CDR1 SGDLS and CDR2 YYNGEE. With respect to this clone: What it recognizes is unknown.

This chain joins TRBV9 and TRBJ1-2; D is ambiguous. The material sequenced was PBMCs. This receptor was identified in a woman between 40 and 50 years old in good health and CMV-seronegative. The CDR3 DNA sequence: TGTGCCAGCAGCGTTGGCTTCGCCACTAACTATGGCTACACCTTC. Translated: CASSVGFATNYGYTF.